The clone carrying this TCR beta chain was recorded many times. The CDR3 has 12 amino acids. Germline V gene lookup returns CDR1 MNHEY and CDR2 SMNVEV (reference sequence). This record comes from a study of blood T cells in healthy people across ages. Through a sample-barcoded 5' primer and a J-beta primer mix, a second PCR was run for about 6 to 11 cycles. MiXCR, applied by TCRdb to the 5' RACE reads, yields one record per CDR3 protein. The table lists 850,000 to 1,300,000 distinct CDR3 sequences, around 43% of them singletons, with 18% in the top ten. The sequence derives from a woman aged 55-69 years in good health. Sequenced sample: blood. The rearrangement uses TRBV27 and TRBJ2-7, with D possibly matching TRBD2 (7 bases). Here the CDR3 DNA reads TGTGGACCGGCGAGCGGGACATACGAGCAGTACTTC. Its translation is CGPASGTYEQYF.